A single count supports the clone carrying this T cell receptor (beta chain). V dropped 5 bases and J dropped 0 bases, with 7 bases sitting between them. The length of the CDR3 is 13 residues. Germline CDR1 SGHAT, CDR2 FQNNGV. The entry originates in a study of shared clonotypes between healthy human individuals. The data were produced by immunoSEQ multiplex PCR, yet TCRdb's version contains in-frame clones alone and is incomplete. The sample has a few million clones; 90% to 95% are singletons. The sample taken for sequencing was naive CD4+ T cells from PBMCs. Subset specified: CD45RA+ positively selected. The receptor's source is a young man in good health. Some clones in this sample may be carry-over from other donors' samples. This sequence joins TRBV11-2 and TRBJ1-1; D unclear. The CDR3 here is CASSPTVNTEAFF. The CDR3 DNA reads TGTGCCAGCAGCCCGACTGTGAACACTGAAGCTTTCTTT.